These 27 T cell receptor beta chains were all obtained from the same sample, sequenced in a study of tumor and adjacent non-tumor tissue in lung cancer. A modified ARM-PCR protocol with three rounds of nested PCR amplified TCRbeta. TCRdb re-called the multiplex PCR reads through MiXCR, storing one row per CDR3 protein. The data contain over 110,000 distinct CDR3 sequences, roughly 70% of them singletons. The template was RNA from unsorted bulk tissue. Input material: lung tumor tissue. These receptors came from a man between 60 and 75 years old with small cell lung cancer.

Turning to this clonotype: A clone one base away is much larger, so this may be a read error. The chain links TRBV13 to TRBJ1-2; a possible D gene is TRBD1 (5 bases). Germline-derived CDR1 and CDR2 are PRHDT and FYEKMQ (reference sequence). The CDR3 is made up of 12 amino acids. The CDR3, as DNA: TGTGCCAGCAGCCTCAGGGTCTATGGCTACGCCTTC. Translated: CASSLRVYGYAF. Based on the CDR3 plus reference TRBV13 and TRBJ1-2, the full variable domain is AAGVIQSPRHLIKEKRETATLKCYPIPRHDTVYWYQQGPGQDPQFLISFYEKMQSDKGSIPDRFSAQQFSDYHSELNMSSLELGDSALYFCASSLRVYGYAFGSGTRLTVV.

Turning to this clonotype: The conserved closing phenylalanine or tryptophan is absent in this CDR3, likely reflecting a read error. The chain couples TRBV11-2 to TRBJ2-7; D is perhaps TRBD2 (5 bases). Germline V gene lookup returns CDR1 SGHAT and CDR2 FQNNGV. This CDR3 is 15 amino acids long. CDR3 sequence: CASSLEAGVSYDQYI. The CDR3 DNA reads as TGTGCCAGCAGCTTAGAGGCGGGTGTCTCCTACGATCAGTACATC.

Points on this clonotype: Since no conserved phenylalanine or tryptophan closes the CDR3, a read error is the likely cause. The chain carries TRBV11-2 and TRBJ2-1; D uncertain. V lost 3 bases to trimming and J lost 4 bases, with 13 bases between them. Germline V gene data show CDR1 as SGHAT and CDR2 as FQNNGV. The CDR3 is 15 residues long. In DNA, the CDR3 is TGTGCCAGCAGCTTGGGTGGTGGCTCATACAATGAGCAGTTCCTC. This sequence encodes CASSLGGGSYNEQFL.

This clonotype was seen many times. The chain recombines TRBV20-1 with TRBJ2-5; TRBD1 is a possible D gene (6 bases). Trimming pared 1 base from V and 3 bases from J, leaving 6 bases between. The CDR3 loop spans 12 amino acids. CDR1 DFQATT and CDR2 SNEGSKA come from the germline V gene (reference sequence). In nucleotides, the CDR3 is TGCAGTGCTAGAGGGGACAAAGAGACCCAGTACTTC. Translated: CSARGDKETQYF.

This clonotype was seen a handful of times. The chain uses TRBV4-1 and TRBJ2-3; no clear D. Germline assignment: CDR1 MGHRA and CDR2 YSYEKL. CDR3 length: 15 amino acids. The ends were cut back, 4 bases at V and 0 bases at J, with 11 bases in the middle. The CDR3 region is CASSRLGQSTDTQYF. As DNA, the CDR3 is TGCGCCAGCAGCCGCTTAGGTCAGAGCACAGATACGCAGTATTTT.

This clonotype was seen once. The germline gene is not matched at one end of the junction; a read error may be the cause. The chain's CDR3 is CTSSPDMGRFPLHF. CDR3 bases: TGTACCAGCAGCCCTGACATGGGAAGATTCCCCCTCCACTTT. The rearrangement joins TRBV5-4 to TRBJ1-6; D is undetermined. The CDR3 loop spans 14 amino acids. Germline CDR1 and CDR2: SGHNT and YYREEE (reference sequence). Full variable domain (rest looked up from reference TRBV5-4 and TRBJ1-6): ETGVTQSPTHLIKTRGQQVTLRCSSQSGHNTVSWYQQALGQGPQFIFQYYREEENGRGNFPPRFSGLQFPNYSSELNVNALELDDSALYLCTSSPDMGRFPLHFGNGTRLTVT.

Comments on this clonotype: One base away lies a much larger clone, so this may be a sequencing read error. CDR3 amino acids: CTSSYRVGQPQHF. In DNA form, the CDR3 reads TGTACCAGCAGTTACAGGGTAGGGCAGCCCCAGCATTTT. This chain links TRBV12-3 or TRBV12-4 with TRBJ1-5, with TRBD1 as a possible D gene (6 bases). The CDR3 runs 13 residues.

This clonotype was seen more than once but under ten times. A read error may be the cause here, since a much bigger clone is one base away. This chain joins TRBV11-2 and TRBJ2-5; tentative D call: TRBD1 (5 bases). The CDR3 length is 16 residues. Looked up from germline, CDR1 is SGHAT and CDR2 is FQNNGV. In DNA form, the CDR3 reads TGTGTCAGCAGCATCGTCAAGGGGTTAAGGCCAGAGACCCAGTACTTC. This translates into CVSSIVKGLRPETQYF.

J is TRBJ2-7 and V is TRBV11-3; 9 bases match TRBD1. V lost 5 bases to trimming and J lost 13 bases; unmatched junction nucleotides: 18. Germline loops: CDR1 SGHNT, CDR2 YENEEA. This CDR3 has 15 residues. The CDR3 coding sequence is TGTGCCAGCAGCACAAACAGGGGGCCGTCCTACGGGCAATACTTC. It specifies CASSTNRGPSYGQYF. The full variable domain, completed using reference TRBV11-3 and TRBJ2-7, is EAGVVQSPRYKIIEKKQPVAFWCNPISGHNTLYWYLQNLGQGPELLIRYENEEAVDDSQLPKDRFSAERLKGVDSTLKIQPAELGDSAVYLCASSTNRGPSYGQYFGPGTRLTVT.

A note on this clonotype: This CDR3 fails to terminate in the conserved phenylalanine or tryptophan, so it likely reflects a read error. The DNA is omitted, as the CDR3 cannot be located on it reliably, and the CDR3 follows TCRdb's listing. This chain links TRBV11-3 with TRBJ2-1; TRBD1, as called in the table, went unchecked against the DNA. Including both end residues, the CDR3 is 13 amino acids long. Germline CDR1 is SGHNT and CDR2 is YENEEA. Here the CDR3 reads CASSLGDRGQGFL.

This clonotype was detected ten times or more. The chain is built from TRBV11-1 and TRBJ2-2; 12 positions match TRBD2. This CDR3 is 15 amino acids long. Germline V gives CDR1 SGHAT, CDR2 FQDESV (reference sequence). The ends lost 6 bases at V and 7 bases at J; junction bases unmatched: 6. The CDR3: CASSWTSGNIGELFF. In DNA form, the CDR3 reads TGTGCCAGCAGTTGGACTAGCGGGAATATCGGGGAGCTGTTTTTT.

The rearrangement uses TRBV5-4 and TRBJ2-5, with D tentatively TRBD2 (5 bases). The CDR3 extends over 14 amino acids. Germline CDR1 reads SGHNT; CDR2 reads YYREEE (reference sequence). Trimming took 4 bases from V and 3 from J, leaving 13 bases between them. The CDR3: CASSTGGSEETQYF. DNA of the CDR3: TGTGCCAGCAGCACCGGTGGGAGTGAAGAGACCCAGTACTTC.

In this sample, this clonotype turned up many times. This chain connects TRBV4-1 to TRBJ2-7; D gene unclear. Germline CDR1 MGHRA, CDR2 YSYEKL. V was pared by 0 bases and J by 3 bases, with 12 bases between. The CDR3 length is 15 residues. In DNA, the CDR3 is TGCGCCAGCAGCCAAGATCTAACAGAGAGCTACGAGCAGTACGTC. Its translation: CASSQDLTESYEQYV.

Remarks on this clonotype: Germline and junction disagree at one end, which may indicate a read error. The gene calls are TRBV11-2 and TRBJ2-1; 8 bases line up with TRBD1. From germline, CDR1 is SGHAT and CDR2 FQNNGV. The CDR3 totals 15 residues. In DNA form, the CDR3 reads TGTACCAGCACTTTTACAGGGGGGACCTACAATGAGCAGTTCTTC. Residues: CTSTFTGGTYNEQFF.

This clonotype has a single count. One end of the junction does not line up with germline, which may come from a read error. The chain employs TRBV11-3 and TRBJ2-2; TRBD2 aligns across 8 bases. The CDR3 is made up of 14 amino acids. Germline V gene lookup returns CDR1 SGHNT and CDR2 YENEEA. The CDR3 DNA sequence: TGTGCCAACAGCGTAGGTCTATATAGCGGGGAGCTGTATTTT. Protein product: CANSVGLYSGELYF. The entire variable domain, with the rest obtained from reference TRBV11-3 and TRBJ2-2, is as follows: EAGVVQSPRYKIIEKKQPVAFWCNPISGHNTLYWYLQNLGQGPELLIRYENEEAVDDSQLPKDRFSAERLKGVDSTLKIQPAELGDSAVYLCANSVGLYSGELYFGEGSRLTVL.

On this clonotype itself: Since a much larger clone is just one base distant, this may be a read error. The gene calls are TRBV20-1 and TRBJ2-1; a weak D match, TRBD2 (6 bases). Germline V gene lookup returns CDR1 DFQATT and CDR2 SNEGSKA (reference sequence). This CDR3 region has 15 residues. As DNA, the CDR3 is TGCAGTGCTGGGTCGGGGGAGAGGGTCGGGAATGTGCAGTTCTTC. Its protein product is CSAGSGERVGNVQFF.

Concerning this clonotype itself: The junction and the germline gene differ at one end; a read error may be behind it. In nucleotides, the CDR3 is TGTGCCAGCGGTTTACAGGGTTTGGGGCAGTTCTTC. Protein sequence: CASGLQGLGQFF. This chain joins TRBV12-3 or TRBV12-4 and TRBJ2-1; TRBD1 might be the D (6 bases). This CDR3 is 12 amino acids long.

On this clonotype itself: It is likely a read error, because the conserved phenylalanine at the end of the CDR3 is missing. The V call is TRBV20-1, the J call TRBJ2-7; D might be TRBD2 (5 bases). Germline assignment: CDR1 DFQATT and CDR2 SNEGSKA (reference sequence). Trimming cost V 5 bases and J 2 bases, with 16 bases left between them. The CDR3 is 14 amino acids. This CDR3 reads CSARGNVATYEQYY. CDR3 DNA sequence: TGCAGTGCTCGAGGGAATGTAGCAACCTACGAGCAGTACTAC.

About this clonotype itself: This CDR3 is missing its conserved last phenylalanine or tryptophan, likely due to a read error. This chain links TRBV10-2 with TRBJ2-1; a possible D gene is TRBD2 (5 bases). Trimming took 7 bases from V and 2 from J, leaving 12 bases between them. The CDR3 runs to 14 residues. Germline V CDR1 and CDR2: WSHSY, SAAADI. The CDR3 sequence: CASIATTAYNEQFY. DNA of the CDR3: TGCGCCAGCATCGCGACTACCGCCTACAATGAGCAGTTCTAC.

With regard to this clonotype: An end of the junction does not agree with germline; a read error may underlie this. The J gene is TRBJ2-6, the V gene TRBV5-4; maybe TRBD2 (5 bases). The CDR3 totals 15 residues. Germline lookup yields CDR1 SGHNT and CDR2 YYREEE (reference sequence). CDR3 protein: CASSDKRSGTNVLTF. Here the CDR3 DNA reads TGTGCCAGTAGCGATAAGCGCTCTGGGACCAACGTCCTGACTTTC.

This clonotype was seen a handful of times. At one end, the junction sequence differs from germline, possibly due to a read error. The chain couples TRBV11-2 to TRBJ1-4; 7 bases line up with TRBD1. This CDR3 contains 15 residues. The germline CDR1 and CDR2 sequences are SGHAT and FQNNGV. CDR3 bases: TGTGCCAACAGCCCCAGGGGGGGCGCAGATGAAAAACTGTTTTTT. Its protein product is CANSPRGGADEKLFF.

Remarks on this clonotype: A much larger clone differs by one base, so this may be a read error. The V gene is TRBV12-3 or TRBV12-4, the J gene TRBJ2-7; D is perhaps TRBD2 (5 bases). Trimming stripped 2 bases from V and 2 bases from J, with 13 bases between. The CDR3 runs 15 residues. The CDR3 loop is CASSLKVGDPYEQYF. The DNA of the CDR3 is TGTGCCAGCAGTTTAAAAGTGGGAGATCCCTACGAGCAGTACTTC.

This clonotype was recorded at least ten times. The CDR3 spells CSARLGRTDTQYF. The CDR3 DNA is TGCAGTGCTAGATTGGGACGAACAGATACGCAGTATTTT. The chain combines TRBV20-1 with TRBJ2-3; D could derive from TRBD1 or TRBD2 (5 bases each). The CDR3 is made up of 13 amino acids. The ends were cut back, 2 bases at V and 3 bases at J, with 9 bases in the middle. Germline V gene sequence: CDR1 DFQATT, CDR2 SNEGSKA (reference sequence).

About this clonotype: The CDR3 does not close with the conserved phenylalanine or tryptophan, likely indicating a read error. This rearrangement joins TRBV11-2 to TRBJ1-2, with D tentatively TRBD1 (6 bases). CDR1 SGHAT and CDR2 FQNNGV come from the germline V gene. This CDR3 has 14 residues. The CDR3 coding sequence is TGTGCCAGCAACTTAGCCGGCACAGGGTACGGCTACACCTTA. This codes for CASNLAGTGYGYTL.

The chain links TRBV7-2 to TRBJ2-7; D not certain. CDR3 length: 13 residues. The V gene lost 2 bases and the J gene lost 7 bases, with 12 bases spanning the gap. Germline V lookup: CDR1 SGHTA, CDR2 FQGNSA. The DNA of the CDR3 is TGTGCCAGCAGCTTATCTTTGGCGAGGGAGCAGTACTTC. Translation gives CASSLSLAREQYF. The full variable domain, rest sourced from reference TRBV7-2 and TRBJ2-7, is GAGVSQSPSNKVTEKGKDVELRCDPISGHTALYWYRQSLGQGLEFLIYFQGNSAPDKSGLPSDRFSAERTGGSVSTLTIQRTQQEDSAVYLCASSLSLAREQYFGPGTRLTVT.

This clonotype was recorded a few times. In DNA, the CDR3 is TGCGCCAGCATCGGTGACGGGGGGAACACTGAAGCTTTCTTT. Translating it yields CASIGDGGNTEAFF. The rearrangement joins TRBV5-1 to TRBJ1-1; D might be TRBD1 (5 bases). Germline V lookup: CDR1 SGHRS, CDR2 YFSETQ. This CDR3 comprises 14 residues. Trimming stripped 6 bases from V and 1 base from J, with 13 bases between.

The sample holds many counts of this clonotype. This chain links TRBV20-1 with TRBJ1-5; 8 bases line up with TRBD1. V was pared by 5 bases and J by 0 bases, with 6 bases of the junction left unmatched. The CDR3 spans 15 residues. Germline values: CDR1 DFQATT, CDR2 SNEGSKA (reference sequence). CDR3 residues: CSAGTGGNSNQPQHF. CDR3 in DNA: TGCAGTGCTGGGACAGGAGGGAATAGCAATCAGCCCCAGCATTTT.